The entry below describes one T cell receptor (beta chain). Enrolled through a virtual design, the participants were between 18 and 89 years of age and came from 24 US areas. Each participant's cohort was designated according to participant-reported clinical history. Two negative PCRs, clearance, or symptom resolution were required of recovered Cohort 3 donors. This specimen belongs to a study of blood T cell repertoires in COVID-19. For the study at large: Acute and convalescent COVID-19 specimens originated in the United States, Italy and Spain.

Germline V lookup: CDR1 KGHSH, CDR2 LQKENI. This CDR3 is 15 amino acids long. After removal of 3 bases from V and 2 bases from J, the junction contained 5 bases not matched to a gene. Assay used: immunoSEQ multiplex PCR; TCRdb lists only in-frame clones, some missing. The sample carries about 480,000 clones, 80% to 90% recorded once. This TCR was recovered from a woman aged 60-70 years who had recovered from COVID-19. The material sequenced was PBMCs or T cells enriched from blood (not recorded which). V usage is TRBV18 and J usage is TRBJ2-3, with 7 bases aligning to TRBD1. The DNA for the CDR3 is TGTGCCAGCTCACCGAAACAGGGGCTCACAGATACGCAGTATTTT. Translated: CASSPKQGLTDTQYF.